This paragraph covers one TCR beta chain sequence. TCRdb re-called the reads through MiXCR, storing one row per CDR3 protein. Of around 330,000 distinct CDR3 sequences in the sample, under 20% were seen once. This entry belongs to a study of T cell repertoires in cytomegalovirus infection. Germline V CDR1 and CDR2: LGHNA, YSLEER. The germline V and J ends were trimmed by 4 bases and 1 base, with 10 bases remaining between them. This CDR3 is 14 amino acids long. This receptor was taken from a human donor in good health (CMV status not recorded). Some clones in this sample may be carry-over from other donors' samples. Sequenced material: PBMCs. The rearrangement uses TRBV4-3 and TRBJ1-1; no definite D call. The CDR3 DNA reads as TGCGCCAGCAGCCCCTCTTATGGGAACACTGAAGCTTTCTTT. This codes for CASSPSYGNTEAFF.